This T cell receptor beta chain was captured in a study of T cells in Graves' hyperthyroidism and ophthalmopathy. Per the germline V gene, CDR1 is DFQATT and CDR2 is SNEGSKA (reference sequence). Trimming took 0 bases from V and 6 from J; bases not matched to a gene: 10. The CDR3 consists of 16 residues. Authors of the study amplified TCR beta CDR3 regions from RNA transcripts. An initial round of RT-PCR targeting the TCR CDR3 relied on the HTBI primer set. MiXCR, applied by TCRdb to the multiplex PCR reads, yields one record per CDR3 protein. The data show 300,000 to 500,000 distinct CDR3 sequences, with just under 15% seen just once and about 33% held by the top ten.

The sequencing input was blood. The source is a woman aged 25 to 39 with Graves' hyperthyroidism. The chain uses TRBV20-1 and TRBJ2-4; 8 bases are shared with TRBD2. DNA of the CDR3: TGCAGTGCTAGAGATCTGGGTAGCGGGATTGGAAACATTCAGTACTTC. Translating gives CSARDLGSGIGNIQYF.